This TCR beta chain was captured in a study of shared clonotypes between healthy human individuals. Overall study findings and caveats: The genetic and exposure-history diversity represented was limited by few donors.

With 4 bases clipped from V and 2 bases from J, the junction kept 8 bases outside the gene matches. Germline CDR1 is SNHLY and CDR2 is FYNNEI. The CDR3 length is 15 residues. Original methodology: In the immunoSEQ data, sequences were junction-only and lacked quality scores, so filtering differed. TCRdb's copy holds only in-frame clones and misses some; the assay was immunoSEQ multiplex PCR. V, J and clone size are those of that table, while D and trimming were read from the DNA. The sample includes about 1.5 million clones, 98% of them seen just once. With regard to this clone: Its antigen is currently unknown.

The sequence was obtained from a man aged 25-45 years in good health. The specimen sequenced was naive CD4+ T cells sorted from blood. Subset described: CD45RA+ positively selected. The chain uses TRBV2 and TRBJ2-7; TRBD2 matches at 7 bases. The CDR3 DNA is TGTGCCAGCAGTGGGGGGGGAGGTGTAACCTACGAGCAGTACTTC. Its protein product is CASSGGGGVTYEQYF. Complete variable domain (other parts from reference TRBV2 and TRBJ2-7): EPEVTQTPSHQVTQMGQEVILRCVPISNHLYFYWYRQILGQKVEFLVSFYNNEISEKSEIFDDQFSVERPDGSNFTLKIRSTKLEDSAMYFCASSGGGGVTYEQYFGPGTRLTVT.